This T cell receptor beta chain was obtained from a study of CD8+CD57+ T cells in acquired aplastic anemia. Genomic DNA was employed as the template in profiling TCR beta VDJ and CDR3. Each CDR3 protein gets one entry after TCRdb re-called the reads with MiXCR. The sample yields some 120,000 distinct CDR3 sequences, almost 40% seen once. This clonotype was found a few times. All patients picked for sequencing had shown, by flow cytometry, an expansion of CD8+CD57+ cells. None of the patients had been given any therapy when their blood was sampled. The CDR3 is made up of 17 amino acids. The V end was cut by 4 bases, the J end by 5 bases, with 21 bases between. Germline V gives CDR1 SGHAT, CDR2 FQDESV (reference sequence).

The sequence was obtained from a human donor with aplastic anemia. Specimen: sorted CD4+, CD8+, or CD8+CD57+ T cells (not recorded which) from PBMCs. The J gene is TRBJ1-5, the V gene TRBV11-1, with D perhaps TRBD1 (5 bases). In DNA form, the CDR3 reads TGTGCCAGCAGCTGGGGGTCGGGGCCCTTGGGCGATCAGCCCCAGCATTTT. Amino acids: CASSWGSGPLGDQPQHF.